The 14 T cell receptor beta chains presented below share a single source sample, sequenced in a study of T cell responses to AZD1222 COVID-19 vaccine (dated by TCRdb to the early 2020s). The time point tag for this specimen amounts to: baseline before first vaccination. This sample's treatment or condition label indicates: meningococcal conjugate vaccine given as trial control. The library was produced with the immunoSEQ multiplex PCR assay. Imported from immuneACCESS, the table was reduced by TCRdb to in-frame sequences with V and J called. These copies leave out some clones; in studies compared against another copy, an unresolved V gene accounts for under half, and the cause of the remainder is not known. The sample table contains more than 50,000 clones; only one count was recorded for roughly 78% of them. Over 20% of the sample lies in the top ten. The sequences come from peripheral blood, collected on day 0 of MenACWY control vaccination. The receptors were gathered from an adult in good health.

This clone was recorded only once. V and J are TRBV7-8 and TRBJ2-1; 15 nucleotides line up with TRBD2. Trimming took 4 bases from V and 9 from J; bases not matched to a gene: 10. Per the germline V gene, CDR1 is SGHVS and CDR2 is FQNEAQ. There are 17 residues in the CDR3. The chain's CDR3 is CASSWAAGTSGRSEQFF. The CDR3 DNA is TGTGCCAGCAGCTGGGCAGCCGGGACTAGCGGGAGGAGTGAGCAGTTCTTC. Looking up the rest from reference TRBV7-8 and TRBJ2-1 gives the full variable domain: GAGVSQSPRYKVAKRGQDVALRCDPISGHVSLFWYQQALGQGPEFLTYFQNEAQLDKSGLPSDRFFAERPEGSVSTLKIQRTQQEDSAVYLCASSWAAGTSGRSEQFFGPGTRLTVL.

The V and J genes are TRBV30 and TRBJ1-6, with D possibly matching TRBD1 (6 bases). CDR3 size: 15 residues. From germline, CDR1 is GTSNPN and CDR2 SVGIG (reference sequence). Between the trimmed V and J ends, which lost 2 bases and 4 bases, there was a span of 12 bases. This CDR3 is CAWSPGQRYNSPLHF. As DNA, the CDR3 is TGTGCCTGGAGTCCCGGACAGAGATATAATTCACCCCTCCACTTT.

V is TRBV9 and J is TRBJ2-1; a possible D gene is TRBD1 (7 bases). Germline-derived CDR1 and CDR2 are SGDLS and YYNGEE. The CDR3 runs 19 residues. The ends were cut back, 0 bases at V and 5 bases at J, with 24 bases in the middle. The CDR3 DNA reads TGTGCCAGCAGCGTAGGTGGTGGGGGGTACAGGGGATCTCACAATGAGCAGTTCTTC. It is translated as CASSVGGGGYRGSHNEQFF.

This clone was seen only a few times. The genes are TRBV6-4 and TRBJ2-7, with D unclear. Trimming left V 3 bases short and J 3 bases short, with 6 bases between. In germline, CDR1 is MRHNA, CDR2 SNTAGT. The CDR3 is made up of 12 amino acids. The DNA for the CDR3 is TGTGCCAGCAGTGAGGAGTTCTACGAGCAGTACTTC. Protein product: CASSEEFYEQYF.

The V and J genes are TRBV27 and TRBJ1-1, with 7 bases fitting TRBD1. V was pared by 5 bases and J by 5 bases, with 5 bases of the junction left unmatched. CDR3 length: 13 amino acids. From germline, CDR1 is MNHEY and CDR2 SMNVEV (reference sequence). The CDR3 DNA follows: TGTGCCAGCAGTCTCTACAGGGGAACTGAAGCTTTCTTT. Translation: CASSLYRGTEAFF.

This chain links TRBV5-6 with TRBJ1-2; 7 nucleotides line up with TRBD1. The CDR3 has 14 residues. Germline V gene data show CDR1 as SGHDT and CDR2 as YYEEEE. Unmatched junction bases numbered 10, after V lost 3 bases and J lost 8 bases. The CDR3: CASSSDRVLVGYTF. Written as DNA, the CDR3 is TGTGCCAGCAGCTCAGACAGGGTCCTTGTCGGCTACACCTTC.

The sample holds a few counts of this clone. The sample carries other DNA sequences with the same CDR3. The chain is built from TRBV18 and TRBJ1-1; D is undetermined. The length of the CDR3 is 13 residues. Per germline, CDR1 KGHSH and CDR2 LQKENI. V shed 3 bases and J shed 1 base, with 6 bases lying between them. CDR3 DNA sequence: TGTGCCAGCTCACCGTCGGAGAACACTGAAGCTTTCTTT. Translation: CASSPSENTEAFF.

The CDR3 spells CASSGIDYEQYF. DNA of the CDR3: TGTGCCAGCAGCGGAATAGACTACGAGCAGTACTTC. The chain carries TRBV7-9 and TRBJ2-7; no clear D gene. This CDR3 has 12 residues. Trimming left V 5 bases short and J 3 bases short, with 8 bases between. Germline V gives CDR1 SEHNR, CDR2 FQNEAQ (reference sequence).

This chain links TRBV28 with TRBJ2-7; possible D gene TRBD1, 6 bases. V was pared by 3 bases and J by 5 bases, with 11 bases between. Per the germline V gene, CDR1 is MDHEN and CDR2 is SYDVKM. This CDR3 spans 13 amino acids. The CDR3 DNA reads TGTGCCAGCAGTTTTCTCAGGGGCAACGAGCAGTACTTC. Translation gives CASSFLRGNEQYF.

The chain joins TRBV2 to TRBJ2-7, with D hard to call. Trimming left V 6 bases short and J 1 base short, with 13 bases between. The CDR3 covers 14 residues. Germline loops: CDR1 SNHLY, CDR2 FYNNEI. In nucleotides, the CDR3 is TGTGCCAGCAGCGATATCCGGAATTCCTACGAGCAGTACTTC. It translates to CASSDIRNSYEQYF.

This sequence joins TRBV5-5 and TRBJ1-5; D unresolved. The CDR3 runs to 15 residues. Germline CDR1 and CDR2: SGHKS and YYEKEE (reference sequence). V lost 0 bases to trimming and J lost 6 bases, with 13 bases between them. The CDR3 reads CASSLAVGDSQPQHF. CDR3 sequence (DNA): TGTGCCAGCAGCTTGGCCGTTGGAGATAGTCAGCCCCAGCATTTT. The whole variable domain, remainder taken from reference TRBV5-5 and TRBJ1-5, is DAGVTQSPTHLIKTRGQQVTLRCSPISGHKSVSWYQQVLGQGPQFIFQYYEKEERGRGNFPDRFSARQFPNYSSELNVNALLLGDSALYLCASSLAVGDSQPQHFGDGTRLSIL.

This chain links TRBV28 with TRBJ1-1, with TRBD1 as a possible D gene (5 bases). V lost 4 bases to trimming and J lost 1 base, with 7 bases between them. The CDR3 totals 13 residues. The germline V gene encodes CDR1 MDHEN and CDR2 SYDVKM. The CDR3 reads CASSWGWNTEAFF. The CDR3, as DNA: TGTGCCAGCAGTTGGGGGTGGAACACTGAAGCTTTCTTT.

The chain combines TRBV3-1 (or the pseudogene TRBV3-2) with TRBJ2-2, with 7 bases that match TRBD1. The CDR3 loop spans 16 amino acids. V was clipped by 4 bases and J by 2 bases; unmatched bases: 7. Germline lookup yields CDR1 LGHDT and CDR2 YNNKEL (reference sequence). This chain's CDR3 is CASSLRGRANTGELFF. CDR3 bases: TGTGCCAGCAGCCTGAGGGGGCGGGCCAACACCGGGGAGCTGTTTTTT.

The chain has TRBV3-1 (or the pseudogene TRBV3-2) and TRBJ1-1; D remains unclear. Germline CDR1 reads LGHDT; CDR2 reads YNNKEL (reference sequence). V lost 5 bases and J lost 4, with 11 bases in between. The CDR3 is 13 amino acids. Here the CDR3 reads CASSIRGGTEAFF. The CDR3 DNA is TGTGCCAGCAGCATACGTGGTGGCACTGAAGCTTTCTTT.